This is a list of T cell receptor beta chains from one sample in a study of cytomegalovirus exposure and HLA in healthy donors. The repertoire was sequenced with immunoSEQ multiplex PCR; TCRdb's copy has only in-frame clones and lacks some. The sample records over 250,000 clones, about nine tenths being singletons. The sample was PBMCs. These receptors originate from a woman aged 25 to 45 in good health and CMV-seropositive. Each CDR3 is given with its conserved first and last residue. The order of the fields is D gene, J gene, V gene, CDR3 length, clone size, CDR3 protein, CDR3 DNA. D genes are given only for firm matches. Clone size is not always given. Where it is, it says once, few, many or a class for expanded clones.

D: NA; J: TRBJ2-4; V: TRBV5-6; length: 17; size: NA; CDR3: CASSLGADSLAKNIQYF; DNA: TGTGCCAGCAGCCTCGGGGCCGACAGTTTAGCCAAAAACATTCAGTACTTC
D: TRBD1; J: TRBJ1-2; V: TRBV5-6; length: 14; size: NA; CDR3: CASSLGTGGYGYTF; DNA: TGTGCCAGCAGCCTAGGGACAGGGGGGTATGGCTACACCTTC
D: NA; J: TRBJ1-2; V: TRBV9; length: 13; size: NA; CDR3: CASSNSGPEGYTF; DNA: TGTGCCAGCAGCAACTCGGGTCCCGAGGGCTACACCTTC
D: NA; J: TRBJ1-1; V: TRBV19; length: 15; size: NA; CDR3: CASSIVGTMNTEAFF; DNA: TGTGCCAGTAGTATTGTAGGGACCATGAACACTGAAGCTTTCTTT
D: NA; J: TRBJ1-2; V: TRBV6-6; length: 14; size: NA; CDR3: CASSSIGGVYGYTF; DNA: TGTGCCAGCAGTTCCATCGGAGGGGTCTATGGCTACACCTTC
D: NA; J: TRBJ1-5; V: TRBV13; length: 12; size: NA; CDR3: CASSLGGLPQHF; DNA: TGTGCCAGCAGCTTAGGGGGTCTGCCCCAGCATTTT
D: NA; J: TRBJ2-3; V: TRBV29-1; length: 18; size: once; CDR3: CSVEPPGGPSGSTDTQYF; DNA: TGCAGCGTTGAACCTCCAGGGGGCCCTAGCGGTAGCACAGATACGCAGTATTTT
D: NA; J: TRBJ2-1; V: TRBV5-4; length: 16; size: NA; CDR3: CASSLGGAGPYNEQFF; DNA: TGTGCCAGCAGCTTGGGGGGCGCAGGGCCCTACAATGAGCAGTTCTTC
D: NA; J: TRBJ1-1; V: TRBV6-5; length: 16; size: NA; CDR3: CASSYGPGTEDEEAFF; DNA: TGTGCCAGCAGTTACGGCCCCGGGACCGAGGATGAGGAAGCTTTCTTT
D: NA; J: TRBJ1-1; V: TRBV30; length: 15; size: NA; CDR3: CAWSGFPPKNTEAFF; DNA: TGTGCCTGGAGTGGGTTCCCACCCAAGAACACTGAAGCTTTCTTT
D: TRBD1; J: TRBJ1-3; V: TRBV5-1; length: 16; size: NA; CDR3: CASRPSGQGVGNTIYF; DNA: TGCGCCAGCAGACCGAGCGGACAGGGCGTGGGAAACACCATATATTTT
D: NA; J: TRBJ1-1; V: TRBV7-2; length: 15; size: NA; CDR3: CASSLVGKDISEAFF; DNA: TGTGCCAGCAGCTTAGTAGGGAAGGACATTTCTGAAGCTTTCTTT
D: NA; J: TRBJ2-5; V: TRBV30; length: 11; size: NA; CDR3: CAWAGGGTQYF; DNA: TGTGCCTGGGCGGGTGGGGGGACCCAGTACTTC
D: NA; J: TRBJ2-7; V: TRBV19; length: 15; size: NA; CDR3: CASSASSSSTYEQYF; DNA: TGTGCCAGTAGTGCATCGAGCTCTTCGACCTACGAGCAGTACTTC
D: NA; J: TRBJ2-3; V: TRBV5-1; length: 14; size: NA; CDR3: CASSLRDPTDTQYF; DNA: TGCGCCAGCAGCTTGAGGGATCCCACAGATACGCAGTATTTT
D: NA; J: TRBJ2-7; V: TRBV27; length: 14; size: few; CDR3: CASRPRDIAHEQYF; DNA: TGTGCCAGCCGACCCCGGGACATCGCCCACGAGCAGTACTTC
D: NA; J: TRBJ1-1; V: TRBV29-1; length: 13; size: NA; CDR3: CSVVRFVNTEAFF; DNA: TGCAGCGTTGTGAGATTCGTGAACACTGAAGCTTTCTTT
D: TRBD1; J: TRBJ1-5; V: TRBV28; length: 15; size: NA; CDR3: CASSLQTGWDQPQHF; DNA: TGTGCCAGCAGTTTACAGACAGGGTGGGATCAGCCCCAGCATTTT
D: NA; J: TRBJ2-5; V: TRBV2; length: 12; size: NA; CDR3: CASTITEETQYF; DNA: TGTGCCAGCACCATTACAGAAGAGACCCAGTACTTC
D: NA; J: TRBJ1-2; V: TRBV7-9; length: 15; size: once; CDR3: CASSPLGGENYGYTF; DNA: TGTGCCAGCAGCCCCCTTGGGGGTGAAAACTATGGCTACACCTTC
D: TRBD2; J: TRBJ2-7; V: TRBV4-3; length: 15; size: once; CDR3: CASSQVLGGAHEQYF; DNA: TGCGCCAGCAGCCAAGTTCTCGGGGGGGCCCACGAGCAGTACTTC
D: TRBD2; J: TRBJ2-1; V: TRBV7-2; length: 18; size: NA; CDR3: CASTKWGTSGANYNEQFF; DNA: TGTGCCAGCACCAAATGGGGGACTAGCGGGGCCAACTACAATGAGCAGTTCTTC
D: NA; J: TRBJ2-5; V: TRBV5-5; length: 14; size: NA; CDR3: CASSFMMESETQYF; DNA: TGTGCCAGCAGCTTTATGATGGAGTCGGAGACCCAGTACTTC
D: NA; J: TRBJ2-5; V: TRBV4-2; length: 15; size: NA; CDR3: CASSQVWGSQETQYF; DNA: TGTGCCAGCAGCCAAGTGTGGGGGTCCCAAGAGACCCAGTACTTC
D: NA; J: TRBJ2-1; V: TRBV7-8; length: 15; size: NA; CDR3: CASSLDPSSYNEQFF; DNA: TGTGCCAGCAGCTTGGACCCCTCCTCCTACAATGAGCAGTTCTTC
D: NA; J: TRBJ2-3; V: TRBV4-2; length: 15; size: NA; CDR3: CASSQGGLSTDTQYF; DNA: TGTGCCAGCAGCCAAGGGGGACTGAGCACAGATACGCAGTATTTT
D: NA; J: TRBJ1-2; V: TRBV10-3; length: 13; size: NA; CDR3: CAISGVAEYGYTF; DNA: TGTGCCATCAGTGGAGTGGCAGAATATGGCTACACCTTC
D: NA; J: TRBJ2-7; V: TRBV4-1; length: 17; size: once; CDR3: CASSRRFERMASYEQYF; DNA: TGCGCCAGCAGCCGAAGATTCGAAAGGATGGCTAGCTACGAGCAGTACTTC
D: NA; J: TRBJ2-7; V: TRBV4-2; length: 14; size: NA; CDR3: CASSQGSNSYEQYF; DNA: TGTGCCAGCAGCCAAGGGTCCAACTCCTACGAGCAGTACTTC